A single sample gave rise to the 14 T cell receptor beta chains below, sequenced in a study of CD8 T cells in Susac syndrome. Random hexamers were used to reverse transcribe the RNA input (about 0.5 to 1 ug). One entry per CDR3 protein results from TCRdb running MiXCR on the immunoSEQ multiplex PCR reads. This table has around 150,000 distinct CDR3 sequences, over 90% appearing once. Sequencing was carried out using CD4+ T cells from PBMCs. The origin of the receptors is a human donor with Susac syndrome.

The CDR3 region has the DNA TGTGCCAGCTACGAGAACGGGCTAGAGGACGAGCAGTACTTC. This codes for CASYENGLEDEQYF. V is TRBV9 and J is TRBJ2-7; unclear D gene. CDR1 SGDLS and CDR2 YYNGEE come from the germline V gene. The CDR3 covers 14 residues. The V end was cut by 7 bases, the J end by 5 bases, with 19 bases between.

CDR3: CASSDRPNSPLHF. CDR3 in DNA: TGTGCCAGCAGCGACAGACCCAATTCACCCCTCCACTTT. The J gene is TRBJ1-6, the V gene TRBV3-1; D may be TRBD1 (5 bases). The V and J ends lost 5 bases and 7 bases respectively, with 9 bases between them. CDR1 is LGHDT, CDR2 YNNKEL, per germline (reference sequence). This CDR3 is 13 amino acids long.

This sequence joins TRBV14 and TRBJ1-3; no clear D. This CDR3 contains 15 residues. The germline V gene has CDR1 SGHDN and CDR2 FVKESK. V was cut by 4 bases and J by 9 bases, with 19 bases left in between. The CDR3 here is CASSPPGNLGGTIYF. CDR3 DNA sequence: TGTGCCAGCAGCCCGCCCGGGAACCTTGGAGGCACCATATATTTT.

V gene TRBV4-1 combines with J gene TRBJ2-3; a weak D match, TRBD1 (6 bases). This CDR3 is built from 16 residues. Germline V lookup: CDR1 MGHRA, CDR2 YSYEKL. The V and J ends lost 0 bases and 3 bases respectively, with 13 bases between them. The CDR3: CASSQDGGRGTDTQYF. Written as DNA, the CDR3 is TGCGCCAGCAGCCAAGATGGCGGCAGGGGTACAGATACGCAGTATTTT.

The CDR3 loop reads CASSPRTSGSVDTQYF. The CDR3 DNA follows: TGTGCCAGCAGCCCCCGGACTAGCGGGAGCGTTGATACGCAGTATTTT. The V call is TRBV7-2, the J call TRBJ2-3; 13 bases match TRBD2. This CDR3 comprises 16 residues. Germline V CDR1 and CDR2: SGHTA, FQGNSA. Germline trimming cut 5 bases from V and 6 bases from J; bases unmatched to any gene: 8.

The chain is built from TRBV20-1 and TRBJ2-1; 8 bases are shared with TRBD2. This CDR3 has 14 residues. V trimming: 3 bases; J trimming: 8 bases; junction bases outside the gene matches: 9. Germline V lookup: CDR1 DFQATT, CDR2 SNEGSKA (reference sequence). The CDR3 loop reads CSASFGLASDEQFF. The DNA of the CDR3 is TGCAGTGCTAGTTTCGGACTAGCTTCGGATGAGCAGTTCTTC.

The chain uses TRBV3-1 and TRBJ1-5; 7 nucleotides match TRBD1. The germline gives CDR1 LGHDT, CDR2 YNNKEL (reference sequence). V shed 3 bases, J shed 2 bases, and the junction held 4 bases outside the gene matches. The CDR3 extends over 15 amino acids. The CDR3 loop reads CASSHGTGGNQPQHF. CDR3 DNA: TGTGCCAGCAGCCACGGAACAGGGGGCAATCAGCCCCAGCATTTT.

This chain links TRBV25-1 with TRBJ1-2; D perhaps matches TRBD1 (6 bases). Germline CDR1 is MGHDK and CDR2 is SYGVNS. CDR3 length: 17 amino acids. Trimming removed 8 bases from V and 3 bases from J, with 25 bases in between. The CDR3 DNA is TGTGCCAGCGGCAGTCCCGGGACATCTCTGTGGGACTATGGCTACACCTTC. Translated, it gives CASGSPGTSLWDYGYTF.

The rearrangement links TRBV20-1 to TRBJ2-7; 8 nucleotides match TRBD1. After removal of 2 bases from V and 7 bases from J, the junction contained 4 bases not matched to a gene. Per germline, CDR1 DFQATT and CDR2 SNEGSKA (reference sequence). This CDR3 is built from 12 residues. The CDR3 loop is CSARQGAGEQYF. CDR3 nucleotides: TGCAGTGCTAGACAGGGGGCGGGGGAGCAGTACTTC.

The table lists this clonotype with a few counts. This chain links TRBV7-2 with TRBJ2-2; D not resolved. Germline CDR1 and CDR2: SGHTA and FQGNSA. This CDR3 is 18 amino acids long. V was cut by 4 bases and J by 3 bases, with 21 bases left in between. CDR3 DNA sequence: TGTGCCAGCAGCTCCCGTAGAAGCCTAATCTACGACACCGGGGAGCTGTTTTTT. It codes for CASSSRRSLIYDTGELFF.

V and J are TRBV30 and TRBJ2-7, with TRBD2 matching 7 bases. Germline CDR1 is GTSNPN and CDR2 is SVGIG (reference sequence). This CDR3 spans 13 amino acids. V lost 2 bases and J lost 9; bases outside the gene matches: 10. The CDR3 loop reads CAWSRSASGGQYF. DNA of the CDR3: TGTGCCTGGAGTCGGTCGGCTAGCGGAGGGCAGTACTTC. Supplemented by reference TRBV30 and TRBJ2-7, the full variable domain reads SQTIHQWPATLVQPVGSPLSLECTVEGTSNPNLYWYRQAAGRGLQLLFYSVGIGQISSEVPQNLSASRPQDRQFILSSKKLLLSDSGFYLCAWSRSASGGQYFGPGTRLTVT.

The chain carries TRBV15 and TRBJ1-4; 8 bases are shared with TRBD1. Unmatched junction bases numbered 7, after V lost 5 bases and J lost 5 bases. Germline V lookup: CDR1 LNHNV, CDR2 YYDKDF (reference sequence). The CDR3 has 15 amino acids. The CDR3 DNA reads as TGTGCCACCAGCGGGATGGGACAGGAAAATGAAAAACTGTTTTTT. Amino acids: CATSGMGQENEKLFF.

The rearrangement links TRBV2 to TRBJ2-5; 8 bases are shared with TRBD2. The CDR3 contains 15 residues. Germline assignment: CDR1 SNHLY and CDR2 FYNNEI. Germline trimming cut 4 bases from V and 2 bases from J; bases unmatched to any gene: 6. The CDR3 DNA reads TGTGCCAGCAGTGTTCGGGAGGGAACTCAAGAGACCCAGTACTTC. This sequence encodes CASSVREGTQETQYF.

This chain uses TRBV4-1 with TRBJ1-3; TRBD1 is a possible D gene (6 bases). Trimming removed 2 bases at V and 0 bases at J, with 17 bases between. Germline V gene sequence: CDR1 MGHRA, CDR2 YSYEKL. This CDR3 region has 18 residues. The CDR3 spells CASSQLRTVALSGNTIYF. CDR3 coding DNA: TGCGCCAGCAGCCAATTACGGACAGTAGCACTCTCTGGAAACACCATATATTTT.